The 9 T cell receptor beta chains given below trace back to one sample, sequenced in a study of blood T cell repertoires in COVID-19. TCRdb's copy holds only in-frame clones and misses some; the assay was immunoSEQ multiplex PCR. The sample consists of approximately 360,000 clones, around 83% of them appearing once. Sequenced input: PBMCs or T cells enriched from blood (not recorded which). All receptors derive from a woman aged 50 to 60 who had recovered from COVID-19.

The chain is built from TRBV9 and TRBJ2-3; 7 bases line up with TRBD2. The CDR3 extends over 15 amino acids. J was trimmed by 4 bases and V by 4 bases; bases with no gene match: 9. The germline V gene encodes CDR1 SGDLS and CDR2 YYNGEE. The CDR3: CASSPTGLVADTQYF. CDR3 bases: TGTGCCAGCAGCCCCACCGGACTAGTTGCAGATACGCAGTATTTT.

The rearrangement links TRBV7-9 to TRBJ1-3, with D perhaps TRBD1 (6 bases). Per the germline V gene, CDR1 is SEHNR and CDR2 is FQNEAQ (reference sequence). The length of the CDR3 is 14 residues. Trimming removed 7 bases from V and 4 bases from J, with 14 bases in between. CDR3 sequence reads: CASTLQGEGNTIYF. DNA of the CDR3: TGTGCCAGCACCCTACAGGGCGAGGGAAACACCATATATTTT.

The chain is built from TRBV15 and TRBJ2-2; TRBD1 might be the D (5 bases). V was cut by 5 bases and J by 2 bases, with 15 bases left in between. CDR3 size: 16 residues. Germline lookup yields CDR1 LNHNV and CDR2 YYDKDF (reference sequence). CDR3 nucleotides: TGTGCCACCAGCGGGCAGGGCAAACTTAACACCGGGGAGCTGTTTTTT. It translates to CATSGQGKLNTGELFF. The full variable domain, with the rest looked up from reference TRBV15 and TRBJ2-2, is DAMVIQNPRYQVTQFGKPVTLSCSQTLNHNVMYWYQQKSSQAPKLLFHYYDKDFNNEADTPDNFQSRRPNTSFCFLDIRSPGLGDTAMYLCATSGQGKLNTGELFFGEGSRLTVL.

V usage is TRBV11-2 and J usage is TRBJ2-3; 11 bases are a match to TRBD2. This CDR3 has 15 amino acids. The ends lost 5 bases at V and 7 bases at J; junction bases unmatched: 8. CDR1 is SGHAT and CDR2 is FQNNGV in the germline V gene. CDR3 coding DNA: TGTGCCAGCAGCACCCTAGCGGGGGGAGTAAATACGCAGTATTTT. Translating it yields CASSTLAGGVNTQYF.

This clone was counted a single time. The chain carries TRBV7-2 and TRBJ1-2, with 7 bases aligning to TRBD1. In germline, CDR1 is SGHTA, CDR2 FQGNSA. With V trimmed by 5 bases and J by 6 bases, 9 bases remained unmatched. The CDR3 runs 14 residues. CDR3 DNA sequence: TGTGCCAGCAGCATAACGACAGGGCTCGATGGCTACACCTTC. The encoded protein is CASSITTGLDGYTF.

The chain combines TRBV5-6 with TRBJ1-6; D is possibly TRBD1 (6 bases). The V gene's germline CDR1 is SGHDT and CDR2 YYEEEE. This CDR3 spans 14 amino acids. The V end lost 4 bases, the J end lost 17 bases, and 22 bases lay between the germline ends. The CDR3 region is CASSEAPGTSDFHF. CDR3 nucleotides: TGTGCCAGCAGCGAAGCCCCCGGGACATCAGACTTCCACTTT.

This clone was observed a handful of times. J is TRBJ2-7 and V is TRBV5-4, with 9 bases lining up with TRBD2. The germline CDR1 and CDR2 sequences are SGHNT and YYREEE (reference sequence). The CDR3 is 17 amino acids. With 0 bases clipped from V and 5 bases from J, the junction kept 12 bases outside the gene matches. The CDR3 coding sequence is TGTGCCAGCAGCTTGGCCGGGGGGAGCGGGAGGTTCCACGAGCAGTACTTC. Translated, it gives CASSLAGGSGRFHEQYF.

The chain joins TRBV5-1 to TRBJ1-4; TRBD1 agrees at 7 bases. From germline, CDR1 is SGHRS and CDR2 YFSETQ. V was clipped by 7 bases and J by 0 bases; unmatched bases: 3. CDR3 length: 14 amino acids. The DNA for the CDR3 is TGCGCCAGCCGACAGGGCCCAACTAATGAAAAACTGTTTTTT. Residues: CASRQGPTNEKLFF.

The chain recombines TRBV7-2 with TRBJ2-7; maybe TRBD1 (6 bases). Germline V gene sequence: CDR1 SGHTA, CDR2 FQGNSA. The CDR3 spans 15 residues. Trimming stripped 6 bases from V and 9 bases from J, with 24 bases between. CDR3 nucleotides: TGTGCCAGCAGTAAATCGGGACACCTCCAACTGGGGCAGTACTTC. It yields the protein CASSKSGHLQLGQYF.